This TCR beta chain came from a study of blood T cell repertoires in COVID-19. Turning to the study itself: The analysed material was cDNA or gDNA that came from T cells, B-cell-depleted T cells, or PBMCs.

In the original workflow: Reference gene primer amplification gave estimated nucleated cell counts. Here immunoSEQ multiplex PCR was the method, and the copy in TCRdb shows in-frame clones only, minus some. V and J calls and clone size follow that table, whereas D and trimming were derived from the DNA. The table shows 75,000 to 85,000 clones, with about 88% occurring only once. The source material was peripheral blood. This sequence originates from a human donor in a cohort sampled during active COVID-19.

CDR3 protein: CASSSIRLAGEYNEQFF. The CDR3 nucleotides read TGTGCCAGCAGCTCGATCAGACTAGCGGGAGAATACAATGAGCAGTTCTTC. The rearrangement uses TRBV7-6 and TRBJ2-1, with TRBD2 matching over 12 bases. There are 17 residues in the CDR3. The ends lost 4 bases at V and 4 bases at J; junction bases unmatched: 8. Germline V lookup: CDR1 SGHVS, CDR2 FNYEAQ.